This T cell receptor (beta chain) was profiled in a study of T cells after yellow fever vaccination. Trimming at V came to 6 bases and at J to 4 bases, leaving 10 bases not matched to a gene. CDR3 length: 16 residues. The germline CDR1 and CDR2 sequences are SNHLY and FYNNEI. The table lists this clonotype with a few counts. TCRdb independently ran MiXCR on the 5' RACE reads; one entry per CDR3 protein. The data contain 620,000 or so distinct CDR3 sequences, 9% to 15% of them singletons. The sequence derives from a man aged 30 to 39 who received the YFV17D yellow fever vaccine. The sequenced sample was PBMCs, obtained on the day of the yellow fever booster vaccination. The rearrangement joins TRBV2 to TRBJ2-3; TRBD2 matches at 10 bases. CDR3 region: CASRATGTSVSDTQYF. CDR3 nucleotide sequence: TGTGCCAGCAGGGCGACCGGGACTAGCGTATCAGATACGCAGTATTTT. Full variable domain (missing parts from reference TRBV2 and TRBJ2-3): EPEVTQTPSHQVTQMGQEVILRCVPISNHLYFYWYRQILGQKVEFLVSFYNNEISEKSEIFDDQFSVERPDGSNFTLKIRSTKLEDSAMYFCASRATGTSVSDTQYFGPGTRLTVL.